The T cell receptor beta chain described here comes from a study of blood T cell repertoires in COVID-19. Study overall: Donors in the United States, Italy and Spain gave samples during acute or convalescent COVID-19. T cells, B-cell-depleted T cells, or PBMCs supplied cDNA or gDNA.

This clone was seen more than once but under ten times. V lost 3 bases and J 0 bases, leaving 12 bases between the germline ends. The CDR3 runs to 16 residues. Per germline, CDR1 SGHAT and CDR2 FQDESV (reference sequence). In the original workflow: For nucleated cells, counts were estimated from reference gene primer amplification. Measured with immunoSEQ multiplex PCR; TCRdb has only the in-frame clones, and not every one. That table furnishes V, J and clone size, whereas the DNA furnished D and trimming. The sample shows approximately 80,000 clones, over 65% of them seen only once. Sequenced material: peripheral blood. The chain combines TRBV11-1 with TRBJ1-3; no definite D call. The TCR comes from a man aged 50-60 years with active or convalescent COVID-19. The DNA of the CDR3 is TGTGCCAGCAGCTTGACTCCTACCCACTCTGGAAACACCATATATTTT. This codes for CASSLTPTHSGNTIYF.